The clone carrying this TCR beta chain was seen a few times. Antigen specificity is unknown. The second PCR ran roughly 6 to 11 cycles with a sample-barcoded 5' primer and J-beta primers. Via MiXCR, TCRdb re-called the 5' RACE reads, giving one row per CDR3 protein. Counted here are 1.8 million or so distinct CDR3 sequences, about 39% occurring once; the ten biggest clones make up roughly 23%. The CDR3 spans 9 residues. V lost 9 bases and J 8 bases, leaving 6 bases between the germline ends. CDR1 is MDHEN and CDR2 is SYDVKM in the germline V gene. The sample belongs to a study of blood T cells in healthy people across ages. Study results and caveats: Relative to aged donors, long-lived donors carried more naive CD4+ cells and displayed higher diversity. Donor CMV status, an unknown factor, possibly confounded changes in expanded clonotypes.

The receptor's source is a human donor in good health. The chain links TRBV28 to TRBJ2-3, with D uncertain. The sample comprised blood. DNA of the CDR3: TGTGCCAGTGGGATTACGCAGTATTTT. Protein sequence: CASGITQYF.